This T cell receptor beta chain was recorded in a study of TIL therapy for anti-PD-1-resistant metastatic lung cancer. Study results and caveats: The cohort had more treatment-naive, never-smoker and oncogene-addicted patients than typical.

This CDR3 spans 14 amino acids. Trimming removed 4 bases from V and 1 base from J, with 11 bases in between. Germline-derived CDR1 and CDR2 are SGDLS and YYNGEE. The libraries were made with immunoSEQ v3. Sequencing used immunoSEQ multiplex PCR; TCRdb keeps in-frame clones, though not all of them. The sample consists of 95,000 or so clones, approximately 65% of them appearing once. The sample's time point: pre-treatment sample, taken before nivolumab and TIL therapy. Tumor tissue came from excised metastases, mostly pleural nodules or supraclavicular lymph nodes. Stage 4 NSCLC adults joined between 2017 and January 2020. This clone was seen more than once but under ten times. The antigen is undetermined.

Material: tumor tissue, obtained at baseline. V usage is TRBV9 and J usage is TRBJ2-5, with D possibly TRBD2 on 5 matching bases. The source of this sequence is a person aged 25 to 80 with non-small cell lung cancer. Here the CDR3 DNA reads TGTGCCAGCAGCCCCGGACTGGCCCAAGAGACCCAGTACTTC. Translation: CASSPGLAQETQYF.